This T cell receptor (beta chain) was identified in a study of shared clonotypes between healthy human individuals. TCRdb keeps only in-frame clones here, not all; method: immunoSEQ multiplex PCR. The repertoire holds 2 million to 2.5 million clones, with approximately 93% as singletons. This clone showed up just once. The receptor's source is a man aged 18 to 30 in good health. Some clones in this sample may be carry-over from other donors' samples. Sequencing was done on a sample of naive CD4+ T cells from PBMCs. Subset described: CD45RA+ positively selected.

CDR3 in amino acids: CSGVVPYNEQFF. CDR3 DNA: TGCAGTGGGGTTGTGCCCTACAATGAGCAGTTCTTC. V gene TRBV29-1 combines with J gene TRBJ2-1; D gene ambiguous. Germline loops: CDR1 SQVTM, CDR2 ANQGSEA. The CDR3 length is 12 residues.